These 9 T cell receptor beta chains share one sample of origin, sequenced in a study of T cell responses to AZD1222 COVID-19 vaccine. Some clones are missing from TCRdb's copy, which holds only in-frame ones; the method was immunoSEQ multiplex PCR. The sample records roughly 40,000 clones, about nine tenths being singletons. Material: peripheral blood, obtained 28 days after the second AZD1222 dose. These receptors all stem from an adult who received the AZD1222 COVID-19 vaccine.

V and J are TRBV4-3 and TRBJ1-5, with 8 bases matching TRBD1. The junction had 1 base not matched to a gene; V was cut back by 1 base and J by 5 bases. Germline CDR1 and CDR2: LGHNA and YSLEER. The CDR3 loop spans 14 amino acids. The CDR3 loop reads CASSQVQGDQPQHF. DNA for the CDR3: TGCGCCAGCAGCCAAGTACAGGGGGATCAGCCCCAGCATTTT.

The rearrangement uses TRBV4-2 and TRBJ2-3; the D gene is possibly TRBD2 (6 bases). Trimming stripped 3 bases from V and 6 bases from J, with 19 bases between. This CDR3 is 16 amino acids long. In germline, CDR1 is LGHNA, CDR2 YNFKEQ. DNA of the CDR3: TGTGCCAGCAGCCACCCCGGGGCCGGGGGAGAGGATACGCAGTATTTT. Protein sequence: CASSHPGAGGEDTQYF.

This chain uses TRBV7-2 with TRBJ1-4, with D tentatively TRBD1 (5 bases). CDR1 SGHTA and CDR2 FQGNSA come from the germline V gene. The ends were cut back, 3 bases at V and 10 bases at J, with 12 bases in the middle. This CDR3 has 13 residues. CDR3 sequence: CASSLEGMGKLFF. The CDR3 bases are TGTGCCAGCAGCTTGGAGGGGATGGGAAAACTGTTTTTT.

The CDR3 here is CASSPENTIYF. Written as DNA, the CDR3 is TGTGCCAGCAGCCCAGAAAACACCATATATTTT. This chain connects TRBV7-8 to TRBJ1-3; D is unclear. V lost 5 bases and J 6 bases, leaving 5 bases between the germline ends. The CDR3 totals 11 residues. The germline V gene has CDR1 SGHVS and CDR2 FQNEAQ.

V is TRBV5-6 and J is TRBJ1-3; D may be TRBD1 (5 bases). The germline V and J ends were trimmed by 4 bases and 7 bases, with 12 bases remaining between them. The length of the CDR3 is 13 residues. Germline CDR1 and CDR2: SGHDT and YYEEEE. For the CDR3, the DNA is TGTGCCAGCAGCGGGGACCGCCTGAACACCATATATTTT. The encoded protein is CASSGDRLNTIYF.

This rearrangement joins TRBV14 to TRBJ1-2; D is possibly TRBD1 (5 bases). CDR1 SGHDN and CDR2 FVKESK come from the germline V gene. The V gene lost 1 base and the J gene lost 0 bases, with 9 bases spanning the gap. The CDR3 loop spans 15 amino acids. CDR3 DNA: TGTGCCAGCAGCCAAGTAGGACACCCTAACTATGGCTACACCTTC. Translating gives CASSQVGHPNYGYTF.

The chain joins TRBV19 to TRBJ2-5, with D perhaps TRBD2 (6 bases). The CDR3 is 17 amino acids. V dropped 3 bases and J dropped 1 base, with 18 bases sitting between them. Germline V gene sequence: CDR1 LNHDA, CDR2 SQIVND (reference sequence). The CDR3 coding sequence is TGTGCCAGTAGTATTCGGGGGTTGAAGGGATTCCAAGAGACCCAGTACTTC. As protein: CASSIRGLKGFQETQYF.

The rearrangement links TRBV7-9 to TRBJ1-5; maybe TRBD1 (5 bases). This CDR3 has 14 amino acids. Germline values: CDR1 SEHNR, CDR2 FQNEAQ (reference sequence). V lost 5 bases, J lost 0 bases, and 8 bases lay in between. The CDR3 nucleotides are TGTGCCAGCAGCCAGGGTAATAGCAATCAGCCCCAGCATTTT. Translating gives CASSQGNSNQPQHF.

The rearrangement uses TRBV6-5 and TRBJ1-2; TRBD1 matches 7 bases. Germline CDR1 reads MNHEY; CDR2 reads SVGAGI. This CDR3 is built from 13 residues. V gave up 7 bases and J gave up 7 bases; unmatched junction bases: 9. The CDR3, as DNA: TGTGCCAGCACCAAGGGGGACAGCCTTGGCTACACCTTC. Protein: CASTKGDSLGYTF.